A single sample is the source of the 6 T cell receptor beta chains below, sequenced in a study of T-cell memory formation after mild COVID-19. TCRdb analysed the 5' RACE reads with MiXCR anew, one entry per CDR3 protein. The repertoire consists of about 160,000 distinct CDR3 sequences, with roughly 31% occurring once and the leading ten covering about 12%. The sample comprised PBMCs or a T cell subset sorted from them (not recorded which). Receptors were obtained from an adult woman who had mild COVID-19 (a few samples of this study predate the infection). Cell type and time point are not known.

This CDR3 is CSAREPGQGTDTQYF. In nucleotides, the CDR3 is TGCAGTGCTAGAGAACCGGGACAGGGCACAGATACGCAGTATTTT. The J gene is TRBJ2-3, the V gene TRBV20-1, with 8 nucleotides matching TRBD1. V shed 0 bases, J shed 1 base, and the junction held 3 bases outside the gene matches. CDR3 size: 15 residues. Germline V gene lookup returns CDR1 DFQATT and CDR2 SNEGSKA (reference sequence).

The chain has TRBV6-1 and TRBJ1-3; D call uncertain. V lost 2 bases, J lost 0 bases, and 11 bases lay in between. Germline CDR1 and CDR2: MNHNS and SASEGT. CDR3 length: 16 amino acids. The CDR3 DNA sequence: TGTGCCAGCAGTGAAAGGTCCGATTACTCTGGAAACACCATATATTTT. Translation gives CASSERSDYSGNTIYF.

The chain has TRBV7-9 and TRBJ2-1; the match to TRBD2 covers 8 bases. V gave up 5 bases and J gave up 9 bases; unmatched junction bases: 15. CDR3 length equals 16 residues. CDR1 is SEHNR and CDR2 is FQNEAQ in the germline V gene (reference sequence). CDR3 region: CASSPPGIGRVIEQFF. In DNA, the CDR3 is TGTGCCAGCAGCCCCCCTGGGATCGGGAGGGTAATTGAGCAGTTCTTC.

V and J are TRBV6-5 and TRBJ1-6; 7 bases are a match to TRBD1. The CDR3 consists of 15 residues. The germline CDR1 and CDR2 sequences are MNHEY and SVGAGI. With V trimmed by 6 bases and J by 11 bases, 13 bases remained unmatched. CDR3 region: CASSPGGRGYAPLHF. The DNA for the CDR3 is TGTGCCAGCAGCCCCGGGGGCAGGGGGTATGCACCCCTCCACTTT.

The J gene is TRBJ2-1, the V gene TRBV2; possibly TRBD2 for D (6 bases). The CDR3 runs to 14 residues. Per germline, CDR1 SNHLY and CDR2 FYNNEI. Trimming shortened V by 3 bases and J by 5 bases, and 11 bases separated the two germline ends. The CDR3 DNA reads as TGTGCCAGCAGTGAGTCTAGCGAGGACAATGAGCAGTTCTTC. Amino acids: CASSESSEDNEQFF.

This clonotype was seen a handful of times. The chain combines TRBV5-5 with TRBJ2-7; possibly TRBD2 for D (6 bases). V was trimmed by 7 bases and J by 0 bases, leaving 11 bases between them. In germline, CDR1 is SGHKS, CDR2 YYEKEE (reference sequence). The CDR3 is made up of 13 amino acids. CDR3 loop: CASQGLNSYEQYF. The CDR3 DNA sequence: TGTGCCAGCCAGGGACTTAACTCCTACGAGCAGTACTTC.